The clone carrying this T cell receptor (beta chain) was recorded a few times. The antigen is not known. Some clones are missing from TCRdb's copy, which holds only in-frame ones; the method was immunoSEQ multiplex PCR. Found here are 100,000 to 150,000 clones, over 75% of them singletons; the top ten hold 7.6%. These data are taken from a study of T cell responses to AZD1222 COVID-19 vaccine. Notes on the study in general: The breadth and depth of Spike-specific TCRs increased once two AZD1222 doses had been given. Reports indicate that nearly half of spike-specific TCRs are directed at unmutated variant regions. In a largely white British group with more females than males, clonal diversity was possibly underestimated.

The V end was cut by 2 bases, the J end by 4 bases, with 9 bases between. The CDR3 runs 15 residues. Looked up from germline, CDR1 is LGHNA and CDR2 is YSLEER. The origin of this receptor is an adult in good health. V is TRBV4-3 and J is TRBJ2-6; perhaps TRBD1 as D (5 bases). This sample comprised peripheral blood, obtained on day 0 of AZD1222 vaccination. The CDR3 DNA reads as TGCGCCAGCAGCCAACAGGGTCCCGGGGCCAACGTCCTGACTTTC. It translates to CASSQQGPGANVLTF.